The present T cell receptor (beta chain) was sequenced within a study of blood T cell repertoires in COVID-19. As handled by the study authors: Estimation of nucleated cell counts was performed using reference gene primer amplification. Produced via immunoSEQ multiplex PCR; TCRdb's table is partial and in-frame only. V, J and clone size were drawn from that table, and D and trimming were deduced from the DNA. The sample has over 25,000 clones, over 75% seen once. The CDR3 length is 15 residues. Per the germline V gene, CDR1 is MNHEY and CDR2 is SVGAGI. The trim removed 7 bases at V and 2 bases at J, leaving 9 bases unmatched. In the case of this clone: This sample also contains other DNA sequences that code for the same CDR3.

The chain uses TRBV6-5 and TRBJ2-7; TRBD1 agrees at 9 bases. The sequenced material came from peripheral blood. The origin of this receptor is a woman aged 55-70 years with active COVID-19. CDR3 loop: CASISDRGSPYEQYF. The CDR3 coding sequence is TGTGCCAGCATTTCCGACAGGGGGTCCCCCTACGAGCAGTACTTC.